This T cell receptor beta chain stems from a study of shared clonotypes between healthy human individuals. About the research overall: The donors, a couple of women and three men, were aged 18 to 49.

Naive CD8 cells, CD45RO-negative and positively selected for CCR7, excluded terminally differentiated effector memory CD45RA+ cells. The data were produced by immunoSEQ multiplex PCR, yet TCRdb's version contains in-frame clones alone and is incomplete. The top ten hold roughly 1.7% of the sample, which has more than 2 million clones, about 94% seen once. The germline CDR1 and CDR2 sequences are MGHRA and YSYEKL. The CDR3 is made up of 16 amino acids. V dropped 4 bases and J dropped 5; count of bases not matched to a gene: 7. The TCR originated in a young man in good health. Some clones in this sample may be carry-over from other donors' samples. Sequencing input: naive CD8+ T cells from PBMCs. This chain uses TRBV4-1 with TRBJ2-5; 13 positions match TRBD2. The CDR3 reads CASSPRTSGSFETQYF. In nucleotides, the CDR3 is TGCGCCAGCAGCCCCCGGACTAGCGGGAGTTTTGAGACCCAGTACTTC.